The next 21 T cell receptor beta chains were all read from a single sample in a study of CD8+CD57+ T cells in acquired aplastic anemia. The authors sequenced patients whose flow cytometry had shown CD8+CD57+ cell expansion. Profiling of TCR beta VDJ combinations and CDR3 sequences used genomic DNA as template. From the reads, TCRdb called clonotypes with MiXCR, one entry per CDR3 protein. The sample has about 240,000 distinct CDR3 sequences, around 45% seen once. Material: sorted CD4+, CD8+, or CD8+CD57+ T cells (not recorded which) from PBMCs. The receptors were sampled from a human donor with aplastic anemia.

The chain combines TRBV7-2 with TRBJ1-3, with unresolved D. From germline, CDR1 is SGHTA and CDR2 FQGNSA. This CDR3 has 14 residues. The V gene lost 5 bases and the J gene lost 6 bases, with 14 bases spanning the gap. CDR3 protein: CASSLIPTPNTIYF. DNA for the CDR3: TGTGCCAGCAGCCTGATACCGACTCCAAACACCATATATTTT.

About this clonotype: A read error is possible here, since a much larger clone lies one base away. Given the absence of the conserved phenylalanine or tryptophan at the CDR3 end, a read error is likely. The V gene is TRBV13, the J gene TRBJ2-7; 9 nucleotides agree with TRBD2. The V gene's germline CDR1 is PRHDT and CDR2 FYEKMQ (reference sequence). V shed 0 bases and J 5 bases; nucleotides not matched to a gene: 8. This CDR3 is 16 amino acids long. In nucleotides, the CDR3 is TGTGCCAGCAGCTTAGGCGGCGGGAGGGCCAGCAACGAGCAGTACCTC. Protein sequence: CASSLGGGRASNEQYL.

The rearrangement links TRBV10-3 to TRBJ1-5; D gene ambiguous. The length of the CDR3 is 15 residues. V was trimmed by 6 bases and J by 1 base, leaving 13 bases between them. Per germline, CDR1 ENHRY and CDR2 SYGVKD. Here the CDR3 reads CAISDYRGSNQPQHF. The CDR3 nucleotides read TGTGCCATCAGCGACTACCGTGGCAGCAATCAGCCCCAGCATTTT.

V and J are TRBV5-1 and TRBJ2-7; possibly TRBD2 for D (6 bases). The CDR3 runs to 15 residues. Trimming shortened V by 1 base and J by 4 bases, and 15 bases separated the two germline ends. CDR1 SGHRS and CDR2 YFSETQ come from the germline V gene. The CDR3, as DNA: TGCGCCAGCAGCTTGTTACAGGCGGGGTGGTACGAGCAGTACTTC. Protein product: CASSLLQAGWYEQYF.

The V gene is TRBV7-8, the J gene TRBJ2-5; a weak D match, TRBD1 (6 bases). The CDR3 covers 13 residues. CDR1 is SGHVS, CDR2 FQNEAQ, per germline. Trimming removed 6 bases at V and 7 bases at J, with 15 bases between. This chain's CDR3 is CASRDRQVGTQYF. CDR3 in DNA: TGTGCCAGCAGGGACCGACAGGTGGGGACCCAGTACTTC.

This clonotype was detected many times. The chain is built from TRBV4-3 and TRBJ2-3; 7 bases map to TRBD1. The CDR3 is 15 residues long. Germline V gene sequence: CDR1 LGHNA, CDR2 YSLEER. V gave up 1 base and J gave up 2 bases; unmatched junction bases: 3. The CDR3 spells CASSQADRDTDTQYF. CDR3 in DNA: TGCGCCAGCAGCCAAGCAGACAGGGACACAGATACGCAGTATTTT.

The V call is TRBV12-3 or TRBV12-4, the J call TRBJ2-7; D may be TRBD1 (6 bases). The CDR3 consists of 12 residues. Trimming removed 6 bases from V and 2 bases from J, with 8 bases in between. CDR3 loop: CASSPGAYEQYF. As DNA, the CDR3 is TGTGCCAGCAGCCCAGGGGCCTACGAGCAGTACTTC.

A note on this clonotype: A much larger clone lies one base from this, so it may be a read error. The V and J genes are TRBV7-2 and TRBJ2-1; perhaps TRBD2 as D (5 bases). CDR3 length: 13 residues. CDR1 is SGHTA, CDR2 FQGNSA, per germline. The ends were cut back, 8 bases at V and 13 bases at J, with 21 bases in the middle. This CDR3 is CASGSGVTGGQFF. For the CDR3, the DNA is TGTGCCAGCGGCTCCGGGGTTACGGGTGGACAGTTCTTC.

As concerns this clonotype: This may stem from a read error, because a much larger clone lies one nucleotide away. The V gene is TRBV10-3, the J gene TRBJ1-2; 9 nucleotides line up with TRBD1. The CDR3 is 15 amino acids. Looked up from germline, CDR1 is ENHRY and CDR2 is SYGVKD. The CDR3 DNA reads as TGTGCCAGCAGTGGAGGGGACAGGGAGTCGAGTGGCTACACCTTC. It codes for CASSGGDRESSGYTF.

This clonotype was recorded a few times. A read error is possible here, since a much larger clone lies one base away. The chain employs TRBV7-2 and TRBJ2-1; TRBD2 is a possible D gene (5 bases). CDR3 length equals 15 residues. The germline V gene encodes CDR1 SGHTA and CDR2 FQGNSA. CDR3 DNA sequence: TGTGCCAGCAGCCGACTTTCTAAGCGGCACAATGGGCAGTTCTTC. As protein: CASSRLSKRHNGQFF.

The rearrangement joins TRBV6-4 to TRBJ1-1; D may be TRBD1 (5 bases). Germline CDR1 and CDR2: MRHNA and SNTAGT. Trimming removed 3 bases at V and 2 bases at J, with 16 bases between. The CDR3 length is 16 residues. CDR3 bases: TGTGCCAGCAGTGAAGTTGGGGGAGTGGGAAACACTGAAGCTTTCTTT. Protein: CASSEVGGVGNTEAFF.

This clonotype occurred many times. V and J are TRBV4-1 and TRBJ2-7, with 11 bases lining up with TRBD2. Germline CDR1 and CDR2: MGHRA and YSYEKL. V was clipped by 1 base and J by 3 bases; unmatched bases: 2. The CDR3 contains 15 residues. This chain's CDR3 is CASSQGTSGRYEQYF. As DNA, the CDR3 is TGCGCCAGCAGCCAAGGGACTAGCGGGCGCTACGAGCAGTACTTC.

This clonotype was counted ten times or more. The V and J genes are TRBV2 and TRBJ1-2; possible D gene TRBD1, 5 bases. CDR1 and CDR2 (germline): SNHLY, FYNNEI. V was pared by 6 bases and J by 3 bases, with 14 bases between. The CDR3 totals 14 residues. The CDR3 nucleotides read TGTGCCAGCAGGGCCGGGGACCGACACTATGGCTACACCTTC. This translates into CASRAGDRHYGYTF.

V usage is TRBV7-9 and J usage is TRBJ1-1; TRBD1 matches 9 bases. The germline gives CDR1 SEHNR, CDR2 FQNEAQ (reference sequence). Losses at the gene ends were 5 bases for V and 10 bases for J; bases not matched to a gene: 8. The CDR3 runs 13 residues. The CDR3 protein is CASSVTGGRGAFF. The CDR3 DNA sequence: TGTGCCAGCAGCGTTACAGGGGGCCGGGGAGCTTTCTTT.

The rearrangement joins TRBV6-5 to TRBJ2-7; no clear D. The CDR3 loop spans 14 amino acids. Trimming took 0 bases from V and 3 from J, leaving 9 bases between them. Germline CDR1 is MNHEY and CDR2 is SVGAGI. The CDR3 DNA reads TGTGCCAGCAGTTACTCGAGCAGTATCTACGAGCAGTACTTC. Encoded protein: CASSYSSSIYEQYF.

The sample holds many counts of this clonotype. The chain combines TRBV15 with TRBJ2-1; no reliable D call. This CDR3 is 15 amino acids long. Trimming stripped 5 bases from V and 8 bases from J, with 19 bases between. Germline lookup yields CDR1 LNHNV and CDR2 YYDKDF (reference sequence). Here the CDR3 reads CATSGGRRASDEQFF. CDR3 nucleotide sequence: TGTGCCACCAGCGGTGGACGTCGTGCATCCGATGAGCAGTTCTTC.

This clonotype was counted ten times or more. This rearrangement joins TRBV30 to TRBJ2-5; no reliable D call. Trimming stripped 4 bases from V and 2 bases from J, with 11 bases between. The CDR3 is 13 amino acids. Germline-derived CDR1 and CDR2 are GTSNPN and SVGIG (reference sequence). CDR3 sequence: CAWNREVQETQYF. In DNA form, the CDR3 reads TGTGCCTGGAATCGAGAGGTTCAAGAGACCCAGTACTTC. The variable domain in full, completed from reference TRBV30 and TRBJ2-5, reads SQTIHQWPATLVQPVGSPLSLECTVEGTSNPNLYWYRQAAGRGLQLLFYSVGIGQISSEVPQNLSASRPQDRQFILSSKKLLLSDSGFYLCAWNREVQETQYFGPGTRLLVL.

This clonotype has ten or more counts. CDR3 in DNA: TGCGCCAGCAGCTTGGAGGGCAGGGTCTACGAGCAGTACTTC. Translated, it gives CASSLEGRVYEQYF. The chain is built from TRBV5-1 and TRBJ2-7, with D possibly matching TRBD1 (5 bases). Germline CDR1 and CDR2: SGHRS and YFSETQ. V lost 0 bases and J 3 bases, leaving 10 bases between the germline ends. The CDR3 contains 14 residues.

This clonotype was counted ten times or more. The V and J genes are TRBV5-1 and TRBJ2-7; D gene unclear. The V gene lost 4 bases and the J gene lost 2 bases, with 16 bases spanning the gap. Germline V gives CDR1 SGHRS, CDR2 YFSETQ. The length of the CDR3 is 15 residues. The CDR3 DNA reads as TGCGCCAGCAGCCCCTACCCGTCTAGAACCTACGAGCAGTACTTC. Its translation is CASSPYPSRTYEQYF.

The sample holds a few counts of this clonotype. The chain combines TRBV6-2 or TRBV6-3 with TRBJ2-3; 8 bases fit TRBD1. The CDR3 contains 15 residues. Trimming took 6 bases from V and 2 from J; bases not matched to a gene: 7. The germline gives CDR1 MNHEY, CDR2 SVGEGT. CDR3 amino acids: CASRGTGPFTDTQYF. The CDR3 DNA sequence: TGTGCCAGCAGGGGGACAGGACCCTTCACAGATACGCAGTATTTT.

This clonotype was seen many times. The chain is built from TRBV9 and TRBJ2-2; TRBD2 matches at 10 bases. Germline V gene sequence: CDR1 SGDLS, CDR2 YYNGEE. The CDR3 extends over 16 amino acids. V lost 0 bases and J lost 7; bases outside the gene matches: 6. The CDR3 protein is CASSVGSGRADGELFF. In DNA form, the CDR3 reads TGTGCCAGCAGCGTAGGGAGCGGGAGGGCTGACGGGGAGCTGTTTTTT.